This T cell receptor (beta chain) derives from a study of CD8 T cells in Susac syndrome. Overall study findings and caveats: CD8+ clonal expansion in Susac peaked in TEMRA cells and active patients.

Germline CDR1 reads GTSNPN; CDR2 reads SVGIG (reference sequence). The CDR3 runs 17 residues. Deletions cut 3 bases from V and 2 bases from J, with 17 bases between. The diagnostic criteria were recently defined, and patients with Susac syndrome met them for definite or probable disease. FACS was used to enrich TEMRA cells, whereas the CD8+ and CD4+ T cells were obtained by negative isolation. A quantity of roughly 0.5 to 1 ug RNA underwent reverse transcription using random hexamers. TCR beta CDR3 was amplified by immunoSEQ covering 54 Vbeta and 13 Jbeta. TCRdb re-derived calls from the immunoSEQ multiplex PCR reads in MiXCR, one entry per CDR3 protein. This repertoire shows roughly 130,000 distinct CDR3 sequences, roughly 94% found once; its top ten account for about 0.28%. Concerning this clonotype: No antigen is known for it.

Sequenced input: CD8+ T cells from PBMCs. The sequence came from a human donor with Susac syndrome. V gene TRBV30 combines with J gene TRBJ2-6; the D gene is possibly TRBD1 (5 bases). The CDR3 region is CAWRDELRDPGANVLTF. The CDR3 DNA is TGTGCCTGGAGAGATGAACTCAGGGATCCTGGGGCCAACGTCCTGACTTTC. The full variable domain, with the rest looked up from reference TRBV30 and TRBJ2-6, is SQTIHQWPATLVQPVGSPLSLECTVEGTSNPNLYWYRQAAGRGLQLLFYSVGIGQISSEVPQNLSASRPQDRQFILSSKKLLLSDSGFYLCAWRDELRDPGANVLTFGAGSRLTVL.